At least ten counts were recorded for the clone carrying this T cell receptor (beta chain). These data come from a study of T cells in Graves' hyperthyroidism and ophthalmopathy. Regions amplified from RNA transcripts were the TCR beta CDR3 regions. The TCR CDR3 was amplified in a first-round RT-PCR using the HTBI primer set. TCRdb ran MiXCR on the multiplex PCR reads and lists one entry per CDR3 protein. The sample shows roughly 600,000 distinct CDR3 sequences, around 13% of them seen only once. This CDR3 is built from 16 residues. Trimming cost V 5 bases and J 1 base; bases outside gene matches: 4. Germline V CDR1 and CDR2: SNHLY, FYNNEI. Diagnoses rested on clinical symptoms, serum thyroxine and TRAb, thyroid ultrasound and orbital computed tomography.

The sequence derives from a woman in her fifties or sixties with Graves' ophthalmopathy. Sequencing was carried out using blood. The chain has TRBV2 and TRBJ2-2, with TRBD2 identical over 10 bases. In nucleotides, the CDR3 is TGTGCCAGCAGTTTTAGACTAGCGGGGAACACCGGGGAGCTGTTTTTT. It yields the protein CASSFRLAGNTGELFF. Full variable domain (outside the CDR3, taken from reference TRBV2 and TRBJ2-2): EPEVTQTPSHQVTQMGQEVILRCVPISNHLYFYWYRQILGQKVEFLVSFYNNEISEKSEIFDDQFSVERPDGSNFTLKIRSTKLEDSAMYFCASSFRLAGNTGELFFGEGSRLTVL.